This T cell receptor (beta chain) was identified in a study of T-cell memory formation after mild COVID-19. TCRdb redid the calling of the 5' RACE reads with MiXCR, one entry per CDR3 protein. The sample lists about 190,000 distinct CDR3 sequences; roughly a fifth were seen once. Germline loops: CDR1 SEHNR, CDR2 FQNEAQ (reference sequence). Deletions cut 1 base from V and 5 bases from J, with 11 bases between. The CDR3 is 14 amino acids. V gene TRBV7-9 combines with J gene TRBJ1-1; perhaps TRBD1 as D (5 bases). This sequence was found in an adult woman who had mild COVID-19 (a few samples of this study predate the infection). Cell type and time point are not known. Source material: PBMCs or a T cell subset sorted from them (not recorded which). This chain's CDR3 is CASSLVLGATEAFF. Here the CDR3 DNA reads TGTGCCAGCAGCTTAGTCTTAGGGGCGACTGAAGCTTTCTTT.